This T cell receptor beta chain was sequenced for a study of blood T cell repertoires in COVID-19. In the study overall: Samples representing acute and convalescent COVID-19 were sourced from the United States, Italy and Spain. PBMCs, B-cell-depleted T cells, or T cells provided the cDNA or gDNA that made up the material.

CDR1 MNHEY and CDR2 SVGAGI come from the germline V gene. This CDR3 is 15 amino acids long. The V and J ends lost 6 bases and 3 bases, in that order; junction bases with no gene match: 5. During active infection, Seattle patients enrolled and were then monitored through disease. Per the authors' pipeline: Amplified reference gene primers provided the basis for estimating nucleated cell counts. Some clones are missing from TCRdb's copy, which holds only in-frame ones; the method was immunoSEQ multiplex PCR. For V, J and clone size, that table is used; D and trimming come from the DNA. The sample consists of some 80,000 clones, roughly 84% of them appearing once. This clone showed up just once.

V and J are TRBV6-5 and TRBJ1-2, with TRBD1 matching over 12 bases. The sample consisted of peripheral blood. This clonotype was obtained from a man between 60 and 70 years old with COVID-19, enrolled during active disease. CDR3 DNA sequence: TGTGCCAGCAGGGCCGGGACAGGGGGCGACTATGGCTACACCTTC. Amino acid sequence: CASRAGTGGDYGYTF.